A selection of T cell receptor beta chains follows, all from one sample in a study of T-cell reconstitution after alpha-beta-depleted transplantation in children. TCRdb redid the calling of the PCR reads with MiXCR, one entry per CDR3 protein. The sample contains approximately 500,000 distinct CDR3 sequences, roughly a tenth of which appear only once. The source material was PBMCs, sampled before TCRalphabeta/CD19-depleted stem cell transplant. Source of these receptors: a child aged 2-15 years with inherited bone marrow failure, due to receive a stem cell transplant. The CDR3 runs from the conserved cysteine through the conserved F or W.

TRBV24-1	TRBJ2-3	CATSDLGLANTDTQYF
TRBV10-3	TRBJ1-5	CAISALGGQGQPQHF
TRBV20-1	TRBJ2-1	CSARDPGREKVNEQFF
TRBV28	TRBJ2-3	CASSFPPRGGRPTDTQYF
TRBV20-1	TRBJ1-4	CSARDRRLWGEKLFF
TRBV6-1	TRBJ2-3	CASRRVGSWVGDTQYF
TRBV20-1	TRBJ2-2	CSARDPGTAVKTGELFF
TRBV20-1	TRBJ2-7	CSVSHTGRYEQYF
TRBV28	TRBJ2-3	CASSPGGAVDTQYF
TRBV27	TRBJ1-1	CASSLSGTYRTEAFF
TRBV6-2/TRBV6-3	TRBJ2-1	CASSNRAHYNEQFF
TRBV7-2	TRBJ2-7	CASSSLLPSGRYDQYF
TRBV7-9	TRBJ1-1	CASSFDRATEAFF
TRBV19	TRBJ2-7	CASSIGQGTAYEQYF
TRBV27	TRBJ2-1	CASSLPPGLSPYNEQFF
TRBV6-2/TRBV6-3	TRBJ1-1	CASSFTHSGRSTEAFF
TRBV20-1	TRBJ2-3	CSASAGGETDTQYF
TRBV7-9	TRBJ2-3	CASRGTSGASTDTQYF
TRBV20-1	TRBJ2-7	CSAREASGSGDSYEQYF
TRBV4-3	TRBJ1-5	CASSPGFGVMSPQHF
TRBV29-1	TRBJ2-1	CSVGEGQGFYNEQFF
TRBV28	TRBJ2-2	CASSLLLADDGELFF
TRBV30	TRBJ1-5	CAWSLTGAGNQPQHF
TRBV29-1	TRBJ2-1	CSVAYNEQFF
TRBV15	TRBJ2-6	CATSLTRGDRLDGANVLTF
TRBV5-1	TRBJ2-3	CASSWSQGGADTQYF
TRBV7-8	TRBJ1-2	CASSLAPPRGYTF
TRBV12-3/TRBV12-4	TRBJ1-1	CASAPQGDTEAFF
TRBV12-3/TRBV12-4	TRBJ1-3	CASSYRDRGLLLSGNTIYF
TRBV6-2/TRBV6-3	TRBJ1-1	CASSPTRGGTEAFF
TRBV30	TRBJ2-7	CAWSGVRTAPYEQYF
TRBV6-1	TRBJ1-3	CASRSRDRAGNTIYF
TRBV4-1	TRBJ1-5	CASSQDPRARHQPQHF
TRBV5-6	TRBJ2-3	CASSQLDTDTQYF
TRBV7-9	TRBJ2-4	CASSLGGEVDKNIQYF
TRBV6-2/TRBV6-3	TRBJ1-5	CASLKQGNQPQHF
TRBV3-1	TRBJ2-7	CASSQDHRLGVEQYF
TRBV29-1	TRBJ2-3	CSALGGPGTDTQYF
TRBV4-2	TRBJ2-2	CASSPRWGGSGELFF
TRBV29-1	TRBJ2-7	CSGWTSRYEQYF
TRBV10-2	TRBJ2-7	CASSSGGTYEQYF
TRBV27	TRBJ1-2	CASRRDRLNYGYTF
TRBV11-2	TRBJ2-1	CASSGQGGTSGRYPISEQFF
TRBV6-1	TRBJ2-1	CASQDPGQGNNEQFF
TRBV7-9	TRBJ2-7	CASSGRDYSYEQYF
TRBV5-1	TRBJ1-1	CASSWGGPTEAFF
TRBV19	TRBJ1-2	CASSIGRINYGYTF
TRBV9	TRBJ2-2	CASSFWDRGTGELFF
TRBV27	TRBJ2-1	CASSLYRDSEQFF
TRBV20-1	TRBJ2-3	CSARTPASKRATQYF
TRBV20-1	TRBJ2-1	CSARVAEGPHNEQFF
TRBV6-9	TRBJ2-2	CARLSGTNTGELFF
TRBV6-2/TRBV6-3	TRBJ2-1	CASRALERSYNEQFF